These 27 T cell receptor beta chains share one sample of origin, sequenced in a study of shared clonotypes between healthy human individuals. Selected positively for CCR7 and CD45RO-negative, naive CD8 cells excluded terminally differentiated effector memory CD45RA+ cells. Profiled with immunoSEQ multiplex PCR; TCRdb holds only in-frame clones, not every one. The sample includes hundreds of thousands of clones, over 95% seen only once; the top ten take 0.11%. What was sequenced was naive CD8+ T cells sorted from blood. The source of these receptors is a woman in her 30s in good health.

The chain employs TRBV28 and TRBJ1-1; D is undetermined. V was cut by 4 bases and J by 8 bases, with 11 bases left in between. Germline values: CDR1 MDHEN, CDR2 SYDVKM. This CDR3 has 12 amino acids. The CDR3 DNA is TGTGCCAGCAGTTCGAGCAGCCTCGAAGCTTTCTTT. The encoded protein is CASSSSSLEAFF.

The rearrangement uses TRBV28 and TRBJ2-2, with a tentative D call TRBD1 (5 bases). Germline-derived CDR1 and CDR2 are MDHEN and SYDVKM. V was pared by 3 bases and J by 0 bases, with 8 bases between. The CDR3 contains 15 residues. CDR3 bases: TGTGCCAGCAGTTTTTGGGGCACGAACACCGGGGAGCTGTTTTTT. It encodes CASSFWGTNTGELFF.

The V gene is TRBV29-1, the J gene TRBJ1-2; TRBD1 agrees at 9 bases. From germline, CDR1 is SQVTM and CDR2 ANQGSEA. The CDR3 is 16 amino acids. The V gene end was trimmed by 7 bases and the J gene end by 8 bases; junction bases not matched to a gene: 20. Written as DNA, the CDR3 is TGCAGCGCCCCAACTGCTCCGGGACAGGGCCTGAGGGGCTACACCTTC. It specifies CSAPTAPGQGLRGYTF.

This clone has just one count. The chain carries TRBV6-1 and TRBJ2-7; a possible D gene is TRBD1 (5 bases). Germline CDR1 reads MNHNS; CDR2 reads SASEGT. The CDR3 is made up of 13 amino acids. The V end lost 8 bases, the J end lost 4 bases, and 15 bases lay between the germline ends. CDR3 amino acids: CASAWTNLYEQYF. In nucleotides, the CDR3 is TGTGCCAGCGCTTGGACAAATCTTTACGAGCAGTACTTC.

This chain joins TRBV6-1 and TRBJ1-5; no definite D call. The germline V and J ends were trimmed by 2 bases and 4 bases, with 12 bases remaining between them. CDR3 length equals 15 residues. Germline CDR1 reads MNHNS; CDR2 reads SASEGT. The CDR3 DNA sequence: TGTGCCAGCAGTGAATTTGATACAGTGAATCAGCCCCAGCATTTT. Its translation is CASSEFDTVNQPQHF.

Remarks on this clone: Other nucleotide sequences in the sample specify the same CDR3. J is TRBJ2-5 and V is TRBV5-4, with D perhaps TRBD2 (5 bases). Trimming pared 0 bases from V and 5 bases from J, leaving 8 bases between. The CDR3 contains 13 residues. The germline V gene has CDR1 SGHNT and CDR2 YYREEE (reference sequence). In DNA form, the CDR3 reads TGTGCCAGCAGCTTGGTGGCTAGCGAGACCCAGTACTTC. It specifies CASSLVASETQYF.

The chain joins TRBV27 to TRBJ2-7; D could derive from TRBD1 or TRBD2 (5 bases each). Trimming removed 5 bases at V and 0 bases at J, with 20 bases between. This CDR3 spans 17 amino acids. The germline gives CDR1 MNHEY, CDR2 SMNVEV (reference sequence). CDR3 coding DNA: TGTGCCAGCAGTCTACCATCCGGGACGGGAAGCTCCTACGAGCAGTACTTC. This sequence encodes CASSLPSGTGSSYEQYF.

This rearrangement joins TRBV7-9 to TRBJ2-2, with D maybe TRBD2 (5 bases). Trimming left V 6 bases short and J 5 bases short, with 13 bases between. The CDR3 runs 14 residues. Germline V gene data show CDR1 as SEHNR and CDR2 as FQNEAQ (reference sequence). This CDR3 reads CASRSEGVTGELFF. As DNA, the CDR3 is TGTGCCAGCAGATCCGAGGGCGTTACCGGGGAGCTGTTTTTT.

This rearrangement joins TRBV9 to TRBJ2-1; 10 bases align to TRBD2. This CDR3 is 15 amino acids long. The germline gives CDR1 SGDLS, CDR2 YYNGEE. V gave up 3 bases and J gave up 4 bases; unmatched junction bases: 4. The CDR3 coding sequence is TGTGCCAGCAGCGGGGGACTAGCGTATTACAATGAGCAGTTCTTC. Translating gives CASSGGLAYYNEQFF.

This rearrangement joins TRBV7-8 to TRBJ2-7; the D gene is possibly TRBD2 (5 bases). Trimming removed 2 bases from V and 2 bases from J, with 10 bases in between. From germline, CDR1 is SGHVS and CDR2 FQNEAQ. The CDR3 length is 14 residues. The CDR3 nucleotides read TGTGCCAGCAGCTTATTAAGCGGTACCTACGAGCAGTACTTC. Protein: CASSLLSGTYEQYF.

The rearrangement joins TRBV28 to TRBJ2-7; possible D gene TRBD2, 5 bases. The germline V gene encodes CDR1 MDHEN and CDR2 SYDVKM. Between the trimmed V and J ends, which lost 7 bases and 5 bases, there was a span of 18 bases. The CDR3 spans 14 residues. The CDR3 loop is CASIFRGGKNEQYF. CDR3 DNA: TGTGCCAGCATCTTCCGGGGTGGCAAGAACGAGCAGTACTTC.

The V and J genes are TRBV28 and TRBJ2-7; no firm D call. The germline V gene has CDR1 MDHEN and CDR2 SYDVKM. This CDR3 has 14 amino acids. V lost 2 bases and J lost 0, with 8 bases in between. The CDR3 loop is CASSLTVSSYEQYF. The CDR3 DNA follows: TGTGCCAGCAGTTTAACAGTTAGCTCCTACGAGCAGTACTTC. Based on the CDR3 plus reference TRBV28 and TRBJ2-7, the full variable domain is DVKVTQSSRYLVKRTGEKVFLECVQDMDHENMFWYRQDPGLGLRLIYFSYDVKMKEKGDIPEGYSVSREKKERFSLILESASTNQTSMYLCASSLTVSSYEQYFGPGTRLTVT.

This chain connects TRBV9 to TRBJ1-1; 7 bases map to TRBD1. The CDR3 extends over 15 amino acids. Germline CDR1 reads SGDLS; CDR2 reads YYNGEE. J was trimmed by 3 bases and V by 3 bases; bases with no gene match: 8. The CDR3 sequence is CASSATGNRDTEAFF. The DNA for the CDR3 is TGTGCCAGCAGCGCGACAGGGAATAGGGACACTGAAGCTTTCTTT. The full variable domain, with the rest looked up from reference TRBV9 and TRBJ1-1, is DSGVTQTPKHLITATGQRVTLRCSPRSGDLSVYWYQQSLDQGLQFLIQYYNGEERAKGNILERFSAQQFPDLHSELNLSSLELGDSALYFCASSATGNRDTEAFFGQGTRLTVV.

This clone came up a few times. The genes are TRBV5-1 and TRBJ2-7; 13 bases map to TRBD2. Germline V lookup: CDR1 SGHRS, CDR2 YFSETQ. CDR3 length equals 13 residues. The J segment lost 11 bases and the V segment lost 4 bases, leaving 6 bases of the junction unmatched. CDR3 loop: CASSPGLAGFEYF. Written as DNA, the CDR3 is TGCGCCAGCAGCCCGGGACTAGCGGGATTCGAGTACTTC.

The chain combines TRBV5-8 with TRBJ1-5; no firm D call. Germline loops: CDR1 SGHTS, CDR2 YDEGEE. Trimming removed 2 bases at V and 2 bases at J, with 11 bases between. This CDR3 is built from 15 residues. The CDR3 coding sequence is TGTGCCAGCAGCTTTTGGAGTTCGGGCAATCAGCCCCAGCATTTT. Residues: CASSFWSSGNQPQHF. The whole variable domain, filled in from reference TRBV5-8 and TRBJ1-5, reads EAGVTQSPTHLIKTRGQQATLRCSPISGHTSVYWYQQALGLGLQFLLWYDEGEERNRGNFPPRFSGRQFPNYSSELNVNALELEDSALYLCASSFWSSGNQPQHFGDGTRLSIL.

On this clone itself: The sample carries other DNA sequences with the same CDR3. The chain recombines TRBV27 with TRBJ2-7; D remains ambiguous. There are 13 residues in the CDR3. Trimming cost V 3 bases and J 1 base, with 7 bases left between them. The germline V gene encodes CDR1 MNHEY and CDR2 SMNVEV (reference sequence). CDR3 DNA sequence: TGTGCCAGCAGTTTTTCACCATCCTACGAGCAGTACTTC. It specifies CASSFSPSYEQYF.

This chain joins TRBV2 and TRBJ2-7, with a possible D match to TRBD2 (6 bases). Trimming pared 5 bases from V and 3 bases from J, leaving 11 bases between. Germline V gene sequence: CDR1 SNHLY, CDR2 FYNNEI. This CDR3 is built from 13 residues. The CDR3 is CASSSGLFYEQYF. The CDR3 coding sequence is TGTGCCAGCAGTTCGGGACTGTTCTACGAGCAGTACTTC.

The J gene is TRBJ2-1, the V gene TRBV7-9, with D possibly called TRBD1 or TRBD2 (5 bases each). The germline CDR1 and CDR2 sequences are SEHNR and FQNEAQ (reference sequence). V was clipped by 5 bases and J by 10 bases, with 27 bases between them. CDR3 length: 17 amino acids. In DNA form, the CDR3 reads TGTGCCAGCAGCAAATGGGACGGGCTCACCACACTGTGGGAGCAGTTCTTC. It yields the protein CASSKWDGLTTLWEQFF.

The chain combines TRBV19 with TRBJ2-1; TRBD2 is a possible D gene (6 bases). In germline, CDR1 is LNHDA, CDR2 SQIVND (reference sequence). V lost 7 bases and J lost 0, with 10 bases in between. This CDR3 has 14 residues. Here the CDR3 reads CASTSASSYNEQFF. As DNA, the CDR3 is TGTGCCAGTACTAGCGCAAGCTCCTACAATGAGCAGTTCTTC.

Only one count was recorded for this clone. The rearrangement joins TRBV4-1 to TRBJ1-5, with TRBD1 as a possible D gene (6 bases). V lost 0 bases to trimming and J lost 10 bases, with 10 bases between them. CDR3 size: 13 residues. Germline V gene data show CDR1 as MGHRA and CDR2 as YSYEKL. CDR3 sequence reads: CASSQDGGGPQHF. CDR3 sequence (DNA): TGCGCCAGCAGCCAAGATGGGGGCGGACCCCAGCATTTT.

The V call is TRBV5-6, the J call TRBJ2-4, with D tentatively TRBD1 (5 bases). V shed 4 bases and J shed 8 bases, with 16 bases lying between them. Germline V gene sequence: CDR1 SGHDT, CDR2 YYEEEE. This CDR3 comprises 14 residues. Here the CDR3 reads CASSHTTGPDIQYF. The CDR3 coding sequence is TGTGCCAGCAGCCATACTACAGGTCCGGACATTCAGTACTTC.

The chain couples TRBV28 to TRBJ2-3; TRBD1 is a possible D gene (6 bases). The V and J ends lost 5 bases and 2 bases respectively, with 23 bases between them. Germline V lookup: CDR1 MDHEN, CDR2 SYDVKM. The CDR3 contains 18 residues. CDR3 amino acids: CASSLRQVYNPSTDTQYF. The CDR3 nucleotides read TGTGCCAGCAGTCTTCGACAGGTTTATAATCCTTCCACAGATACGCAGTATTTT.

The chain joins TRBV27 to TRBJ1-1; D remains unclear. Germline V gives CDR1 MNHEY, CDR2 SMNVEV (reference sequence). Trimming took 8 bases from V and 8 from J, leaving 12 bases between them. The CDR3 covers 11 residues. The DNA of the CDR3 is TGTGCCAGCTGCGGGTGGAGCGAAGCTTTCTTT. This sequence encodes CASCGWSEAFF.

This clone was detected once. The gene calls are TRBV28 and TRBJ2-1, with TRBD2 matching 11 bases. CDR3 length equals 19 residues. Germline trimming cut 3 bases from V and 2 bases from J; bases unmatched to any gene: 12. Germline V gene data show CDR1 as MDHEN and CDR2 as SYDVKM. DNA of the CDR3: TGTGCCAGCAGTTTCCCCCCCCTAGCGGGAGGATCAACCTACAATGAGCAGTTCTTC. Translated: CASSFPPLAGGSTYNEQFF.

This chain links TRBV7-9 with TRBJ2-1; 10 nucleotides align to TRBD1. Unmatched junction bases numbered 13, after V lost 5 bases and J lost 6 bases. CDR1 and CDR2 (germline): SEHNR, FQNEAQ (reference sequence). This CDR3 is built from 17 residues. The CDR3 DNA sequence: TGTGCCAGCAGCGTGACCCCCTTGGGGACAGGGGTCAATGAGCAGTTCTTC. Translated, it gives CASSVTPLGTGVNEQFF.

As concerns this clone: Other DNA variants within this sample encode the same CDR3. The chain employs TRBV28 and TRBJ1-5; maybe TRBD1 (5 bases). V shed 2 bases and J shed 4 bases, with 9 bases lying between them. The CDR3 runs to 14 residues. The germline V gene encodes CDR1 MDHEN and CDR2 SYDVKM. The CDR3 nucleotides are TGTGCCAGCAGTTTAGCGGGGGGGAATCAGCCCCAGCATTTT. It specifies CASSLAGGNQPQHF.

About this clone: This sample also contains other DNA sequences that code for the same CDR3. The chain couples TRBV2 to TRBJ1-6; a weak D match, TRBD1 (5 bases). The CDR3 covers 14 residues. Trimming pared 4 bases from V and 7 bases from J, leaving 11 bases between. Germline CDR1 SNHLY, CDR2 FYNNEI. The CDR3 spells CASSAGQGNSPLHF. The DNA of the CDR3 is TGTGCCAGCAGTGCGGGCCAGGGAAATTCACCCCTCCACTTT. Drawing the rest from reference TRBV2 and TRBJ1-6, the complete variable domain is EPEVTQTPSHQVTQMGQEVILRCVPISNHLYFYWYRQILGQKVEFLVSFYNNEISEKSEIFDDQFSVERPDGSNFTLKIRSTKLEDSAMYFCASSAGQGNSPLHFGNGTRLTVT.